This T cell receptor (beta chain) was observed in a study of Ad26.COV2.S vaccination and SARS-CoV-2 variants. Method: immunoSEQ multiplex PCR; TCRdb's copy keeps in-frame clones and lacks some. The repertoire includes about 430,000 clones, 90% of them detected once, and 12% sits in the top ten. Treatment here: about 20 received Ad26.COV2.S at low or high dose, single or two shots; 5 received placebo; per-sample allocation not given. Samples were taken on day 63 after the first vaccine or placebo injection. Germline V gene data show CDR1 as MGHRA and CDR2 as YSYEKL. The CDR3 length is 14 residues. V lost 2 bases to trimming and J lost 8 bases; unmatched junction nucleotides: 3.

The V call is TRBV4-1, the J call TRBJ2-1; 10 bases map to TRBD2. This TCR was sampled from a person aged 18-60 years who received the Ad26.COV2.S COVID-19 vaccine or a placebo. The input for sequencing was peripheral blood, taken in a trial of Ad26.COV2.S vaccine versus placebo. CDR3 protein: CASSQTSGNYEQFF. CDR3 in DNA: TGCGCCAGCAGCCAAACTAGCGGGAACTATGAGCAGTTCTTC.